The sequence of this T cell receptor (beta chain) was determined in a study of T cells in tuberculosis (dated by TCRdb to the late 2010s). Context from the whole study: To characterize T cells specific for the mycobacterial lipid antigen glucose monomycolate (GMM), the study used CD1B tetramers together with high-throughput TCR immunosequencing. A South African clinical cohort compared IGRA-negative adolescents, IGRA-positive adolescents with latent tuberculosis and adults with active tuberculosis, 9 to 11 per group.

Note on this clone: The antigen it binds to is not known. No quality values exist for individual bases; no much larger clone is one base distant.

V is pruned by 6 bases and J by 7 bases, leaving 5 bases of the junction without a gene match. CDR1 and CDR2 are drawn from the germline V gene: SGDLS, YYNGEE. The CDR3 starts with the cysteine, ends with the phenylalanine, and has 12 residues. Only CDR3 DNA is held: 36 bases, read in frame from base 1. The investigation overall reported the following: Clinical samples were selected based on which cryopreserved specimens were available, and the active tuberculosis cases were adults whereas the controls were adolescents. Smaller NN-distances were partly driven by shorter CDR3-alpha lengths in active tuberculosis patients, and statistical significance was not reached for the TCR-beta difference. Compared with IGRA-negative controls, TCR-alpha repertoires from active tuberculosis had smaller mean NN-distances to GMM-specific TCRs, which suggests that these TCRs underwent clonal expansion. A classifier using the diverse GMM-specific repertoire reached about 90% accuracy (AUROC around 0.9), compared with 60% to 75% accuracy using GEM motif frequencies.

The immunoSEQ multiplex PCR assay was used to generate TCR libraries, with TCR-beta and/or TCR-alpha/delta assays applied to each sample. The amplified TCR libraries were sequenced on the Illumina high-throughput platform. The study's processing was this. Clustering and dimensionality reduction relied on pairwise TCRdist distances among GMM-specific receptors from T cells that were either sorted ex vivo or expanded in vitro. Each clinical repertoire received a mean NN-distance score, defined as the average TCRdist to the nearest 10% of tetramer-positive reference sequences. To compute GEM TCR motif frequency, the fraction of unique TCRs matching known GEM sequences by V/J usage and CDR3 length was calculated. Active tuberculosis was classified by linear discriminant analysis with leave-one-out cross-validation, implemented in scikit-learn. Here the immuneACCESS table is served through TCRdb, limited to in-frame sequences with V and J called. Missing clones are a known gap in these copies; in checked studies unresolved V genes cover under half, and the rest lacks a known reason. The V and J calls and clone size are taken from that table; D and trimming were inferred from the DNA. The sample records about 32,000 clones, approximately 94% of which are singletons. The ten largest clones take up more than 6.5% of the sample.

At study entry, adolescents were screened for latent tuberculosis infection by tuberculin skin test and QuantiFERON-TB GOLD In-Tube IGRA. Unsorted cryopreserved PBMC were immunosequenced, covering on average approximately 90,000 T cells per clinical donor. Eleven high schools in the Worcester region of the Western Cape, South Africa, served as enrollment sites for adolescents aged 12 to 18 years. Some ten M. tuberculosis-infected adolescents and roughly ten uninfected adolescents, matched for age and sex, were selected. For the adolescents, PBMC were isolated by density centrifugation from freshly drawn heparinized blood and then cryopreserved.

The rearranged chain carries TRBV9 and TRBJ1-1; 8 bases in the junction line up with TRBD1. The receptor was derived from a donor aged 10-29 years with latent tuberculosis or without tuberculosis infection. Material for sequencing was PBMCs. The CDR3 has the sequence CASMGGTGEAFF. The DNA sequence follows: TGTGCCAGCATGGGAGGGACAGGTGAAGCTTTCTTT.